This TCR beta chain originates from a study of T cells after yellow fever vaccination. Study-wide results and limits: Faster peaking, at day 5 versus 15, marked a secondary response that was weaker.

In its sample, this clonotype was seen a few times. Its target is not known. The study made its TCR cDNA through 5'RACE template switching. That step introduced a universal primer site along with UMIs. TCRdb re-analysed the 5' RACE reads in MiXCR, keeping a single row per CDR3 protein. The sample holds some 600,000 distinct CDR3 sequences, roughly 12% seen once. The sequencing used PBMCs, collected on the day of the yellow fever booster vaccination. The sequence was obtained from a man aged 30-40 years who received the YFV17D yellow fever vaccine.

CDR3: CASSLDPVGETQYF. Written as DNA, the CDR3 is TGCGCCAGCAGCTTAGATCCCGTGGGAGAGACCCAGTACTTC. V gene TRBV5-1 combines with J gene TRBJ2-5; D unclear. The germline gives CDR1 SGHRS, CDR2 YFSETQ. There are 14 residues in the CDR3. V was shortened by 2 bases and J by 4 bases, with 12 bases between the two germline ends.